This TCR beta chain was retrieved from a study of naive and memory T cell subsets (dated by TCRdb to the late 2010s). In the study overall: The figure summarizing these samples reported 10 blood donors, 7 tuberculin skin test biopsies and 3 saline control biopsies. Usually PCR2 was run as a SYBR Green qPCR and stopped at a set threshold, although low-input samples could use end-point PCR (roughly 6 cycles) instead.

The study at large found these results: The RNA-based method was acknowledged as potentially sensitive to TCR transcript changes with T cell activation and differentiation.

This clonotype showed up just a few times. What this receptor recognizes is not known. Base-call qualities are not available, and no considerably larger clone is one nucleotide away. Library construction relied on 5' RACE. Four rounds of PCR, run with the SP2 primer together with nested alpha and beta constant region primers, were used to amplify the ligated cDNA. For the blood and skin samples, reverse transcription of TCR RNA was done with SuperScript IV along with alpha and beta constant region primers. T4 RNA ligase 1 was used to ligate an oligonucleotide containing the Illumina SP2 primer and a UMI to the 3' end of the cDNA. The 12-nucleotide UMI consisted of two random hexamers with an eight-base spacer between the hexamers to prevent hairpin formation. From the second PCR onward, TCR alpha and beta chain libraries were processed separately, and dual indexing was applied for multiplexing. After pooling, the indexed libraries were analyzed by capillary electrophoresis and sequenced on either an Illumina MiSeq or NextSeq. PhiX DNA at about 5-7% was spiked into libraries to increase base diversity and improve cluster recognition. From the authors' description of their analysis: UMIs were extracted from read 2 by Demultiplexor and combined with the TCR sequence from read 1, and reads were split according to sample indices. Decombinator identified V and J genes and V-J junctions and gave each TCR a five-part identifier that included V and J deletions. Collapsinator used UMIs to correct sequencing errors and PCR amplification heterogeneity, yielding UMI-based abundance per TCR. CDR3Translator converted identifiers to nucleotide sequence, translated to amino acids, and extracted CDR3 regions using terminal motifs. Error-corrected alpha and beta TCR counts from blood and skin were compared after normalization to input RNA amount. TCRdb's own reprocessing of the public reads used fastp at Q25 and MiXCR and kept productive beta chains. Duplicate CDR3 protein sequences are folded into a single record with the most common DNA and genes. TCRdb, not the original authors, processed these V and J calls. Recorded for this sample are about 57,000 distinct CDR3 sequences; 6% to 8% of them occurred a single time. Jointly, the top ten make up more than 7.5% of the sample.

The study described a robust, sensitive protocol for amplifying, sequencing and analyzing TCRs, using 3' ligation of a UMI-containing oligonucleotide to TCR cDNA. Whole blood analysis involved drawing more than 2 ml of peripheral blood from adult healthy volunteers into Tempus tubes and then extracting RNA following the manufacturer's instructions. Total RNA, without cell sorting, was DNase treated with RQ1 DNase before reverse transcription, targeting about 1 to 1,100 ng input. Libraries were prepared from skin biopsies and whole blood to test how robust the pipeline was in samples where T cells are a minority population. The CDR3 has 15 amino acids, counting the end cysteine and phenylalanine. Only the CDR3 DNA stays, 45 bases, in frame from base 1. The germline V gene (reference sequence) gives CDR1 as LNHDA and CDR2 as SQIVND. Trimming removed 5 bases from V and 5 bases from J, leaving 15 bases between the germline ends.

The V gene is TRBV19 and the J gene is TRBJ2-2; a tentative D call is TRBD2 (5 bases match). The TCR sequence derives from a female donor in good health. CDR3 protein: CASSWPGVRTGELFF. Read as DNA, the sequence is TGTGCCAGTAGTTGGCCCGGGGTTAGGACCGGGGAGCTGTTTTTT.